The rows below give T cell receptor beta chains drawn from one sample of a study of blood T cells in healthy people across ages. In TCRdb, the 5' RACE reads were re-called with MiXCR into one record per CDR3 protein. The sample lists hundreds of thousands of distinct CDR3 sequences; about three fifths were seen once. Sequences were obtained from blood. These receptors were obtained from a man aged 25-45 years in good health. The CDR3 runs from the conserved cysteine through the conserved F or W. Fields, in order: D gene, clone size, V gene, J gene, CDR3 DNA, CDR3 protein. A D gene is named only where the DNA matches it firmly. The size entry is marked missing in some rows and otherwise reads once, few, many or a size class.

D gene: .; clone size: few; V gene: TRBV28; J gene: TRBJ1-1; CDR3 DNA: TGTGCCAGCAGCCCCGGGACGTTTAACCTTGAAGCTTTCTTT; CDR3 protein: CASSPGTFNLEAFF
D gene: .; clone size: .; V gene: TRBV7-2; J gene: TRBJ2-7; CDR3 DNA: TGTGCCAGCAGCTTAGTTCGCAGGGAAAACGAGCAGTACTTC; CDR3 protein: CASSLVRRENEQYF
D gene: .; clone size: .; V gene: TRBV29-1; J gene: TRBJ1-4; CDR3 DNA: TGCAGCGTTCTAGAGGCAACTAATGAAAAACTGTTTTTT; CDR3 protein: CSVLEATNEKLFF
D gene: .; clone size: .; V gene: TRBV5-5; J gene: TRBJ2-7; CDR3 DNA: TGTGCCAGCAGCGCCACTAATCCCTACGAGCAGTACTTC; CDR3 protein: CASSATNPYEQYF
D gene: .; clone size: once; V gene: TRBV20-1; J gene: TRBJ2-3; CDR3 DNA: TGCAGTGCTAGTGCCGGACAGTTTTCCTCTGGTACGCAGTATTTT; CDR3 protein: CSASAGQFSSGTQYF
D gene: .; clone size: .; V gene: TRBV20-1; J gene: TRBJ2-7; CDR3 DNA: TGCAGTGCTATTCTGTACTCCTACGAGCAGTACTTC; CDR3 protein: CSAILYSYEQYF
D gene: .; clone size: .; V gene: TRBV7-2; J gene: TRBJ2-7; CDR3 DNA: TGTGCCAGCAGCTTAGTCCCCGGGGCGTACGAGCAGTACTTC; CDR3 protein: CASSLVPGAYEQYF
D gene: .; clone size: .; V gene: TRBV20-1; J gene: TRBJ2-7; CDR3 DNA: TGCAGTGCTAGAGATGTTATGGGGAGTGACTACGAGCAGTACTTC; CDR3 protein: CSARDVMGSDYEQYF
D gene: TRBD1; clone size: .; V gene: TRBV29-1; J gene: TRBJ1-2; CDR3 DNA: TGCAGCGTTGAATGGACAGGAAACTATGGCTACACCTTC; CDR3 protein: CSVEWTGNYGYTF
D gene: .; clone size: .; V gene: TRBV28; J gene: TRBJ2-7; CDR3 DNA: TGTGCCAGCAGTTTCTACAGGTCCTACGAGCAGTACTTC; CDR3 protein: CASSFYRSYEQYF
D gene: .; clone size: .; V gene: TRBV7-2; J gene: TRBJ2-5; CDR3 DNA: TGTGCCAGCAGCCCCCAAGGGCAGAGCTTCCAGGAGACCCAGTACTTC; CDR3 protein: CASSPQGQSFQETQYF
D gene: .; clone size: .; V gene: TRBV30; J gene: TRBJ2-3; CDR3 DNA: TGTGCCTCCGGCCTTGGGACGCAGTATTTT; CDR3 protein: CASGLGTQYF
D gene: TRBD1; clone size: .; V gene: TRBV7-2; J gene: TRBJ2-4; CDR3 DNA: TGTGCCAGCAGCCAATGGGACAGGGGGGATCCGTACTTC; CDR3 protein: CASSQWDRGDPYF
D gene: TRBD2; clone size: .; V gene: TRBV5-1; J gene: TRBJ2-7; CDR3 DNA: TGCGCCAGCAGCTTGCTCGCAGCGGGGAACTCCGACGAGCAGTACTTC; CDR3 protein: CASSLLAAGNSDEQYF
D gene: TRBD2; clone size: .; V gene: TRBV20-1; J gene: TRBJ2-1; CDR3 DNA: TGCAGTGCTAGGGCTAGCGGGGGGACCTACAATGAGCAGTTCTTC; CDR3 protein: CSARASGGTYNEQFF
D gene: .; clone size: .; V gene: TRBV12-3/TRBV12-4; J gene: TRBJ1-4; CDR3 DNA: TGTGCCAGCAGTTTAACAGCCGACGCGCAAAAACTGTTTTTT; CDR3 protein: CASSLTADAQKLFF
D gene: .; clone size: .; V gene: TRBV7-2; J gene: TRBJ2-5; CDR3 DNA: TGTGCCAGCAGCTTAGTTGCTAATCGGGCAGAGACCCAGTACTTC; CDR3 protein: CASSLVANRAETQYF
D gene: TRBD2; clone size: few; V gene: TRBV6-5; J gene: TRBJ2-7; CDR3 DNA: TGTGCCAGCAGTTACAGCGGGACTAGCCAAACTTTACCCTACGAGCAGTACTTC; CDR3 protein: CASSYSGTSQTLPYEQYF
D gene: .; clone size: .; V gene: TRBV20-1; J gene: TRBJ1-1; CDR3 DNA: TGCAGTGCTAGTGCGGACAGCTTGAACACTGAAGCTTTCTTT; CDR3 protein: CSASADSLNTEAFF
D gene: TRBD1; clone size: .; V gene: TRBV9; J gene: TRBJ1-1; CDR3 DNA: TGTGCCAGCAGCGCGCCGGGACAGCCAGAAGCTTTCTTT; CDR3 protein: CASSAPGQPEAFF
D gene: TRBD2; clone size: .; V gene: TRBV20-1; J gene: TRBJ2-5; CDR3 DNA: TGCAGTGCTAGGCCATCTAGCGGGGGAATCCAAGAGACCCAGTACTTC; CDR3 protein: CSARPSSGGIQETQYF
D gene: .; clone size: few; V gene: TRBV7-2; J gene: TRBJ2-3; CDR3 DNA: TGTGCCAGCACCCAAGCTCGCGATACGCAGTATTTT; CDR3 protein: CASTQARDTQYF
D gene: TRBD1; clone size: .; V gene: TRBV28; J gene: TRBJ1-2; CDR3 DNA: TGTGCCAGCAGTCCCGACCCCCGGACAGGAAACTATGGCTACACCTTC; CDR3 protein: CASSPDPRTGNYGYTF
D gene: .; clone size: few; V gene: TRBV10-3; J gene: TRBJ2-6; CDR3 DNA: TGTGCCATCAGTGAAGCAGGAGGGGCGGCTGGGGCCAACGTCCTGACTTTC; CDR3 protein: CAISEAGGAAGANVLTF
D gene: .; clone size: few; V gene: TRBV27; J gene: TRBJ1-5; CDR3 DNA: TGTGCCAGCAGTTTAAGGGGGGATCAGCCCCAGCATTTT; CDR3 protein: CASSLRGDQPQHF
D gene: TRBD2; clone size: .; V gene: TRBV6-5; J gene: TRBJ2-1; CDR3 DNA: TGTGCCAGCAGTTGGGAAAGCGGGGTCCATGAGCAGTTCTTC; CDR3 protein: CASSWESGVHEQFF
D gene: .; clone size: few; V gene: TRBV12-3/TRBV12-4; J gene: TRBJ1-2; CDR3 DNA: TGTGCCAGCAGTTCCTCCCAGGCGGGAGGGGGGCAGCTCTATGGCTACACCTTC; CDR3 protein: CASSSSQAGGGQLYGYTF
D gene: TRBD1; clone size: once; V gene: TRBV20-1; J gene: TRBJ2-1; CDR3 DNA: TGCAGTGCTAGAGAATCAGGGGGTGCCTACAATGAGCAGTTCTTC; CDR3 protein: CSARESGGAYNEQFF
D gene: .; clone size: few; V gene: TRBV12-3/TRBV12-4; J gene: TRBJ2-2; CDR3 DNA: TGTGCCAGCAGAGCGGACACATCGAACACCGGGGAGCTGTTTTTT; CDR3 protein: CASRADTSNTGELFF
D gene: .; clone size: .; V gene: TRBV29-1; J gene: TRBJ1-1; CDR3 DNA: TGCAGCGTTGATGGGGTCGGGACTCCGGCTTTCTTT; CDR3 protein: CSVDGVGTPAFF
D gene: .; clone size: .; V gene: TRBV12-3/TRBV12-4; J gene: TRBJ1-6; CDR3 DNA: TGTGCCAGCAGTTCAAACCGGGCGAATTCACCCCTCCACTTT; CDR3 protein: CASSSNRANSPLHF
D gene: TRBD1; clone size: .; V gene: TRBV20-1; J gene: TRBJ1-6; CDR3 DNA: TGCAGTGCGACCACGACCGGGACAGGGGACTCACCCCTCCACTTT; CDR3 protein: CSATTTGTGDSPLHF
D gene: .; clone size: few; V gene: TRBV7-2; J gene: TRBJ2-3; CDR3 DNA: TGTGCCAGCAGCTTATTCGGGGGAACGACAGATACGCAGTATTTT; CDR3 protein: CASSLFGGTTDTQYF
D gene: TRBD2; clone size: many; V gene: TRBV29-1; J gene: TRBJ2-1; CDR3 DNA: TGCAGCGTTGCTAGCGGGGGTTACAATGAGCAGTTCTTC; CDR3 protein: CSVASGGYNEQFF
D gene: .; clone size: .; V gene: TRBV28; J gene: TRBJ2-3; CDR3 DNA: TGTGCCAGCAGTTTCCCAAAGCGGGTGGATACGCAGTATTTT; CDR3 protein: CASSFPKRVDTQYF
D gene: .; clone size: .; V gene: TRBV5-6; J gene: TRBJ1-1; CDR3 DNA: TGTGCCAGCAGCATCGGGACGGTGAACACTGAAGCTTTCTTT; CDR3 protein: CASSIGTVNTEAFF
D gene: .; clone size: .; V gene: TRBV7-8; J gene: TRBJ2-1; CDR3 DNA: TGTGCCAGCAGCTTAGCTCTGGGCACATCCAGAATGATTGAGCAGTTCTTC; CDR3 protein: CASSLALGTSRMIEQFF
D gene: TRBD2; clone size: few; V gene: TRBV29-1; J gene: TRBJ2-5; CDR3 DNA: TGCAGCGTTGAAGGAGGATTCGGGACTAAAATGGAGACCCAGTACTTC; CDR3 protein: CSVEGGFGTKMETQYF
D gene: .; clone size: .; V gene: TRBV5-1; J gene: TRBJ1-2; CDR3 DNA: TGCGCCAGCAGCCGGACGGGGGGCACTGGCTACACCTTC; CDR3 protein: CASSRTGGTGYTF
D gene: TRBD2; clone size: .; V gene: TRBV27; J gene: TRBJ2-7; CDR3 DNA: TGTGCCAGCAGTTTATTAGCGGGCGGACCCGAGCAGTACTTC; CDR3 protein: CASSLLAGGPEQYF
D gene: .; clone size: .; V gene: TRBV10-3; J gene: TRBJ2-5; CDR3 DNA: TGTGCCATCAGCGGCAGGCCCCAAGAGACCCAGTACTTC; CDR3 protein: CAISGRPQETQYF
D gene: TRBD2; clone size: many; V gene: TRBV27; J gene: TRBJ2-1; CDR3 DNA: TGCGCCAGCAGCCTTAGCGGGGGGTCCTACAATGAGCAGTTCTTC; CDR3 protein: CASSLSGGSYNEQFF
D gene: TRBD2; clone size: .; V gene: TRBV20-1; J gene: TRBJ2-1; CDR3 DNA: TGCAGTGCGGGACCAGCGGGAGGTAGGAACAATGAGCAGTTCTTC; CDR3 protein: CSAGPAGGRNNEQFF
D gene: .; clone size: .; V gene: TRBV20-1; J gene: TRBJ1-4; CDR3 DNA: TGCAGTGCTAGAGATAGGCTCGGTTCCCGTAACGAAAAACTGTTTTTT; CDR3 protein: CSARDRLGSRNEKLFF
D gene: .; clone size: .; V gene: TRBV5-1; J gene: TRBJ2-5; CDR3 DNA: TGCGCCAGTACTCCCGGGACAAATAGGGAGACCCAGTACTTC; CDR3 protein: CASTPGTNRETQYF
D gene: .; clone size: few; V gene: TRBV20-1; J gene: TRBJ2-3; CDR3 DNA: TGCAGTACTTACATCGCAGATACGCAGTATTTT; CDR3 protein: CSTYIADTQYF
D gene: .; clone size: .; V gene: TRBV7-3; J gene: TRBJ2-5; CDR3 DNA: TGTGCCAGCAGAACCCGCACGAACCAAGAGACCCAGTACTTC; CDR3 protein: CASRTRTNQETQYF
D gene: TRBD1; clone size: .; V gene: TRBV6-5; J gene: TRBJ1-2; CDR3 DNA: TGTGCCAGCAGCCAGGGGGCTCGACCATATGGCTACACCTTC; CDR3 protein: CASSQGARPYGYTF
D gene: .; clone size: .; V gene: TRBV20-1; J gene: TRBJ1-6; CDR3 DNA: TGCAGTGCGCACTTAACAGGAGATAATTCACCCCTCCACTTT; CDR3 protein: CSAHLTGDNSPLHF